The entry below describes one T cell receptor beta chain. What it recognizes is unknown. A sample-barcoded 5' primer and a J-beta primer mix were used in a second PCR of roughly 6 to 11 cycles. TCRdb itself ran the 5' RACE reads through MiXCR, one entry per CDR3 protein. The table includes over a million distinct CDR3 sequences, around 55% detected once. The V gene's germline CDR1 is LNHNV and CDR2 YYDKDF (reference sequence). V dropped 3 bases and J dropped 8 bases, with 16 bases sitting between them. This CDR3 region has 15 residues. This specimen belongs to a study of blood T cells in healthy people across ages. Study-level points and caveats: Compared with aged donors, long-lived donors showed fewer expanded clones, suggesting selection.

Sequenced input: blood. The clonotype comes from a man aged 18 to 30 in good health. This chain uses TRBV15 with TRBJ1-4; possibly TRBD1 for D (5 bases). The CDR3 DNA sequence: TGTGCCACCAGCAGGACTACACGGGGGACCGAAAAACTGTTTTTT. Its protein product is CATSRTTRGTEKLFF.